This section outlines one TCR beta chain sequence together with its context. These data originate in a study of cytomegalovirus exposure and HLA in healthy donors. Germline loops: CDR1 SGHTS, CDR2 YDEGEE. The CDR3 runs to 15 residues. V was clipped by 0 bases and J by 7 bases, with 13 bases between them. The PCR used 60 Vbeta and 13 Jbeta primers. Method: immunoSEQ multiplex PCR; TCRdb's copy keeps in-frame clones and lacks some. The sample records about 160,000 clones, under 80% being singletons. Sequenced: PBMCs. The receptor was derived from a middle-aged man in good health and CMV-seronegative. The chain combines TRBV5-8 with TRBJ1-4; D call uncertain. CDR3 region: CASSLEAGFGEKLFF. The CDR3, as DNA: TGTGCCAGCAGCTTGGAAGCGGGTTTCGGTGAAAAACTGTTTTTT.